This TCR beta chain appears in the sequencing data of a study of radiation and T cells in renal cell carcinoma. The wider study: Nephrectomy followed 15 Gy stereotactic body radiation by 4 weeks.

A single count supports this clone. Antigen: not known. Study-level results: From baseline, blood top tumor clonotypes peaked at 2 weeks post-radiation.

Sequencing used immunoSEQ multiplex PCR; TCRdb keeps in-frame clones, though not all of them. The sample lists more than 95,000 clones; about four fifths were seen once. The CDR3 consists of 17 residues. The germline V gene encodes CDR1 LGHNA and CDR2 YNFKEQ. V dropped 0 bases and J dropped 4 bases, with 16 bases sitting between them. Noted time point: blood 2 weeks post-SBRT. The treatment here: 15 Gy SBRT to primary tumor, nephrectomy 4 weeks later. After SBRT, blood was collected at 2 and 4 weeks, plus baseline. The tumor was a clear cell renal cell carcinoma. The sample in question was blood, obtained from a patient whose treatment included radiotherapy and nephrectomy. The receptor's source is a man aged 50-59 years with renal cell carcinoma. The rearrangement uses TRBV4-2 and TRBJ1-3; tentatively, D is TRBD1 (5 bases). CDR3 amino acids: CASSQDLVGTQGNTIYF. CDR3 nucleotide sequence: TGTGCCAGCAGCCAAGATCTAGTCGGGACCCAAGGAAACACCATATATTTT.